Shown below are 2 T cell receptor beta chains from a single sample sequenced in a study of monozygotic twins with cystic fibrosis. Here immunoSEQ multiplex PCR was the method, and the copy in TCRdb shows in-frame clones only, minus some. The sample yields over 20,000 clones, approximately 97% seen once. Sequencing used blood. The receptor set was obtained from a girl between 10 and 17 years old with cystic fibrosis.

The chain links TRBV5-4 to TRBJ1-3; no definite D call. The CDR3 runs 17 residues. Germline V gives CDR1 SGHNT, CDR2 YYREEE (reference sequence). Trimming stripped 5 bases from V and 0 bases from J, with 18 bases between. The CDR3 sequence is CASSRWGSESSGNTIYF. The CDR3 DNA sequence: TGTGCCAGCAGTCGGTGGGGAAGCGAGAGCTCTGGAAACACCATATATTTT.

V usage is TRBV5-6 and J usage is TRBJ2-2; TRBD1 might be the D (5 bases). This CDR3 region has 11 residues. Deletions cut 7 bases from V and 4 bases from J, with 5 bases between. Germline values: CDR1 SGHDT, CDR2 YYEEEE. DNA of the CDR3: TGTGCCAGCGGGGCCACCGGGGAGCTGTTTTTT. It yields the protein CASGATGELFF.